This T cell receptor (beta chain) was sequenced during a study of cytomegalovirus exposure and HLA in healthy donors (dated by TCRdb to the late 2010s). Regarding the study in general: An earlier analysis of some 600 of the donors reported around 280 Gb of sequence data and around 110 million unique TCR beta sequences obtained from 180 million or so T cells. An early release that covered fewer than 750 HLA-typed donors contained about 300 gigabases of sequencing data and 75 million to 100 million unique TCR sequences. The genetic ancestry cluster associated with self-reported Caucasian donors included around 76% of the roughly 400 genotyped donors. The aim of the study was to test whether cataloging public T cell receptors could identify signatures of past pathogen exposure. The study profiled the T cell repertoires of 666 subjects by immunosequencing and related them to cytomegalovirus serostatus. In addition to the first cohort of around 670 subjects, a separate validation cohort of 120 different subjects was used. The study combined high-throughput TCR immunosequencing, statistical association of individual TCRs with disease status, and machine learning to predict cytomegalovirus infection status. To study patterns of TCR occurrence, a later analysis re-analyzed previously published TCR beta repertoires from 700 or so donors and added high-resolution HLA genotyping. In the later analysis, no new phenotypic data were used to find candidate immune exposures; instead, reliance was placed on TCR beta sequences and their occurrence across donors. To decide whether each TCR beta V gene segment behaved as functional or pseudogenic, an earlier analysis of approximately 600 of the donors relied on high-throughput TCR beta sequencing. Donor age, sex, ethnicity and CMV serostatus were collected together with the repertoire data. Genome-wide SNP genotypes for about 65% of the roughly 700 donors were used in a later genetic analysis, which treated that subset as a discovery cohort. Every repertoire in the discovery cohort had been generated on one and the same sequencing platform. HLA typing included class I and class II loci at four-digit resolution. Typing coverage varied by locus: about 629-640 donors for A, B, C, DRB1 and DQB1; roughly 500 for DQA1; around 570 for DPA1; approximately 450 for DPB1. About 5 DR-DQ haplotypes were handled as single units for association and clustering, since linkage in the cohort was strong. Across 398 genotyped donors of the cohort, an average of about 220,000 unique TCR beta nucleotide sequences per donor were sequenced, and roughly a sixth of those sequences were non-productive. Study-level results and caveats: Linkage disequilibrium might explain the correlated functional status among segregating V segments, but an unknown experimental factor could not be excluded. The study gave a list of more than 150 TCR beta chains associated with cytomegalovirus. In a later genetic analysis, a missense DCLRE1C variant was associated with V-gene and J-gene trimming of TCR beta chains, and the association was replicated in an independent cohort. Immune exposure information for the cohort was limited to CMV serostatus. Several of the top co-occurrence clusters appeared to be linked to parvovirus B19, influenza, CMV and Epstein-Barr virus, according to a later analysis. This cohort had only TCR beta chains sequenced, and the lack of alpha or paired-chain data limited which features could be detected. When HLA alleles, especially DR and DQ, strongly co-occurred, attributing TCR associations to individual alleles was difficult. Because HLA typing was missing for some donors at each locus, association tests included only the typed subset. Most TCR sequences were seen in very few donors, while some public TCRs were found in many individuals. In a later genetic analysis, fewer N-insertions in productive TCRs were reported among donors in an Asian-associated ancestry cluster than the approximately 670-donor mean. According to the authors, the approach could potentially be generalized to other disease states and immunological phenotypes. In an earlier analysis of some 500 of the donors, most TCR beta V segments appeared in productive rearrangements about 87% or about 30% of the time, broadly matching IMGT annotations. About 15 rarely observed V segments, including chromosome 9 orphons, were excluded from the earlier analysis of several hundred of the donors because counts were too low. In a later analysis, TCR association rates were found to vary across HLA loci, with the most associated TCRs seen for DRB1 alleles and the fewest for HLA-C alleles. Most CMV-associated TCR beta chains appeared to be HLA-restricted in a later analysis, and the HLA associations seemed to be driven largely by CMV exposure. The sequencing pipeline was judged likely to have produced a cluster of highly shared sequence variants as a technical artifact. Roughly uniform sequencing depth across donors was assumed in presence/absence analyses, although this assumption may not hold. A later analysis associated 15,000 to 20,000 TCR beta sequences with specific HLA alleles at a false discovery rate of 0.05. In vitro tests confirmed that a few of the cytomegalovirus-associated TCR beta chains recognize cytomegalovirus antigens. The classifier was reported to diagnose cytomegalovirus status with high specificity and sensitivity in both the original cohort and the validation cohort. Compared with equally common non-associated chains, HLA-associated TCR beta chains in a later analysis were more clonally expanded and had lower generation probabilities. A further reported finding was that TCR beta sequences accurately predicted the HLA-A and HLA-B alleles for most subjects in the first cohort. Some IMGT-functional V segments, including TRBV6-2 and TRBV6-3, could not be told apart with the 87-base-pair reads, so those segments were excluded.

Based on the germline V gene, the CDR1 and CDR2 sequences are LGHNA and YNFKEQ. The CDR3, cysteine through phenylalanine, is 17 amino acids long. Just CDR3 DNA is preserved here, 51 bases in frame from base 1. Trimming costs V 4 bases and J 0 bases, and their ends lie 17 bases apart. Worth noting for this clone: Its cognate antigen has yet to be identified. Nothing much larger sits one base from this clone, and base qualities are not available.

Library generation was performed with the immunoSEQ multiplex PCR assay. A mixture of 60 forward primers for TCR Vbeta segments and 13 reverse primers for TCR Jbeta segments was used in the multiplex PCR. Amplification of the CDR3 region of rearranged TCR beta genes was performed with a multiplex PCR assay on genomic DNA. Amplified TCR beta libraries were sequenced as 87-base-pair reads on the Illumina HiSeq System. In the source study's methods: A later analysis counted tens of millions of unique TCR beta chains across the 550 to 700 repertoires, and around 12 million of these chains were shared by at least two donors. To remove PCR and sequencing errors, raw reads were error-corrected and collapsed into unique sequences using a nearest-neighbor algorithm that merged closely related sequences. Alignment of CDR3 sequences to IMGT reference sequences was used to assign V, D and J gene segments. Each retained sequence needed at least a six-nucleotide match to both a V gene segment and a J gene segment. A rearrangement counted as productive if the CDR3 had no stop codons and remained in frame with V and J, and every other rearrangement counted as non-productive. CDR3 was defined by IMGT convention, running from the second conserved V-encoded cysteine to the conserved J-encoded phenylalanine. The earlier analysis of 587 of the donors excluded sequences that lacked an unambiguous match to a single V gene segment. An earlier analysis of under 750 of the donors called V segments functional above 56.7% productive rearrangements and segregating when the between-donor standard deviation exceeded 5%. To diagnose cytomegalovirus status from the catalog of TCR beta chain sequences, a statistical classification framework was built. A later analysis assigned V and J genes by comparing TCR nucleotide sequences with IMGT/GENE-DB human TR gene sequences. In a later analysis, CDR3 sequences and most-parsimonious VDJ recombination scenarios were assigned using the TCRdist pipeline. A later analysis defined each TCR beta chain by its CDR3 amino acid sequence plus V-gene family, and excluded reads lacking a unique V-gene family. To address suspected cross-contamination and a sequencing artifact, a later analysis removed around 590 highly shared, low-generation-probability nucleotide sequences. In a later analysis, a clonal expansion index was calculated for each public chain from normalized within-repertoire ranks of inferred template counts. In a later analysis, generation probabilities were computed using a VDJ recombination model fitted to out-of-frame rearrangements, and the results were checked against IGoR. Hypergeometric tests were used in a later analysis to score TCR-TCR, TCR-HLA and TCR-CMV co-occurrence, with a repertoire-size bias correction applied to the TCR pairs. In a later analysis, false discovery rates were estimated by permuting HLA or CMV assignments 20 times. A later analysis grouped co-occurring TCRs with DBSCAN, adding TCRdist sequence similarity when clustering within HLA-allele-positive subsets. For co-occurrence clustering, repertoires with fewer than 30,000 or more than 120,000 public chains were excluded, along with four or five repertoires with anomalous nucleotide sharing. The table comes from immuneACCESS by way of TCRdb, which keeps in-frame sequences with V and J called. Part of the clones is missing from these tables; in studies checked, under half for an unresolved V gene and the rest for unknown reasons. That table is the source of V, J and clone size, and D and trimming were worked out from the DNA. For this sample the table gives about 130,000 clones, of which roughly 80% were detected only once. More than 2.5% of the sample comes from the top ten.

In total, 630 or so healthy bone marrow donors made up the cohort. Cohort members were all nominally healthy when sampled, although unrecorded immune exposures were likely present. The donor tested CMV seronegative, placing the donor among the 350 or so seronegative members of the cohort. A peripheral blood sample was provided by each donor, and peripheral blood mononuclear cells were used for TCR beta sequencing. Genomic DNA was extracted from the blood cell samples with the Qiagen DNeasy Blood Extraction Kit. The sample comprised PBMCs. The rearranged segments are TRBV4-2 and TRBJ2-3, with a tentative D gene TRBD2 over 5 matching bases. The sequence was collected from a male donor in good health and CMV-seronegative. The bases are TGTGCCAGCAGCCTAATTCATCGCGGGTCTAGCACAGATACGCAGTATTTT. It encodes CASSLIHRGSSTDTQYF.